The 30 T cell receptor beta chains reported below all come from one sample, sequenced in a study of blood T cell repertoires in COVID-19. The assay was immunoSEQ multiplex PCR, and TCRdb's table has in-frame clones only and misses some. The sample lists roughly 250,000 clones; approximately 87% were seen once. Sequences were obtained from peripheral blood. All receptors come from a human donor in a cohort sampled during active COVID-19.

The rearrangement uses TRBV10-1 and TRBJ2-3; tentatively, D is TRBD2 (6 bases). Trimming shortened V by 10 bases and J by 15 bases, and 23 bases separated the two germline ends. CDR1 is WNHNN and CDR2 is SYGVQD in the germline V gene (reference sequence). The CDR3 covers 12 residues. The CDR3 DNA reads TGCGCCACTCAGTCGGGGGAGCCAGGGCAATATTTT. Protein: CATQSGEPGQYF.

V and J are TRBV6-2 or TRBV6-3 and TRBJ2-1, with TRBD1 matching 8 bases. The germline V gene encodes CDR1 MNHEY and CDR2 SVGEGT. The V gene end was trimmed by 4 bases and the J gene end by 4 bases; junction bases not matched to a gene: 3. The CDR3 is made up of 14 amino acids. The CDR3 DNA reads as TGTGCCAGCAGTTCCGGGACAGGATACAATGAGCAGTTCTTC. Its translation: CASSSGTGYNEQFF.

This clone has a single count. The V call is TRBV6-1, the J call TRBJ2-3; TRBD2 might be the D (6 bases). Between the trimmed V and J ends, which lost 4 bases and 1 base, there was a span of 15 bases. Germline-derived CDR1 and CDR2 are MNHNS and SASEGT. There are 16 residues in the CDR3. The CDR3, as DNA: TGTGCCAGCAGTGCCGCAGCGGGTGGAGGCACAGATACGCAGTATTTT. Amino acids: CASSAAAGGGTDTQYF.

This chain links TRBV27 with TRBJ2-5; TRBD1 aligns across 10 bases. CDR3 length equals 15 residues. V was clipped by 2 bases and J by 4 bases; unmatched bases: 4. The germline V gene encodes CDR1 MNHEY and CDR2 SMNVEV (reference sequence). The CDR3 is CASSLSGTGVETQYF. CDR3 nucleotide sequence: TGTGCCAGCAGTTTAAGCGGGACAGGGGTAGAGACCCAGTACTTC.

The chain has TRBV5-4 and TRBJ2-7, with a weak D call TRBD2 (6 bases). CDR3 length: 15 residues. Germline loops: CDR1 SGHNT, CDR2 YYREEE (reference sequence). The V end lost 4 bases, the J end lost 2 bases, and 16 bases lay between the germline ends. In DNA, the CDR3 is TGTGCCAGCAGCAGGGGAGGCTCTACTACCTACGAGCAGTACTTC. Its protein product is CASSRGGSTTYEQYF.

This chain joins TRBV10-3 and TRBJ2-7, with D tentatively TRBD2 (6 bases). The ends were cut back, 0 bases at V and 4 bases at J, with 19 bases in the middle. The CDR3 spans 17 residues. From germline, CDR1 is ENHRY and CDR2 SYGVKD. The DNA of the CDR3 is TGTGCCATCAGTGAGTCTGGGACGGATGGCGGGGTTTACGAGCAGTACTTC. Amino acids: CAISESGTDGGVYEQYF.

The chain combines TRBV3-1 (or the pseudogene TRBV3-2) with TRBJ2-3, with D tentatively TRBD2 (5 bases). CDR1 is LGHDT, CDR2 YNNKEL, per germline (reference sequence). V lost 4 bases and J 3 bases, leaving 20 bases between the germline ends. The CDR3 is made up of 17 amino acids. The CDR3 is CASSRTRGILGTDTQYF. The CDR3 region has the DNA TGTGCCAGCAGCCGAACGAGAGGGATTCTAGGAACAGATACGCAGTATTTT.

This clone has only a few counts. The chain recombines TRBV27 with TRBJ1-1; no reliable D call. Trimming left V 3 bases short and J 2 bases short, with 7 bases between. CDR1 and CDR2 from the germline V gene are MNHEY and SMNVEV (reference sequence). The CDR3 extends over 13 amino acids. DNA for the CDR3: TGTGCCAGCAGTTTCTGGGCTAACACTGAAGCTTTCTTT. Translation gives CASSFWANTEAFF.

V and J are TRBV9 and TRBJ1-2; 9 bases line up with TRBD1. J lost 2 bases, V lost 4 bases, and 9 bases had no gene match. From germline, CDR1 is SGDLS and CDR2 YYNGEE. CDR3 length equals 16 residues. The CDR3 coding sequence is TGTGCCAGCAGCCCGATTCCGGGACAGGGAAACTATGGCTACACCTTC. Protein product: CASSPIPGQGNYGYTF.

Written as DNA, the CDR3 is TGTGCCAGCAGTTCAGCATACGGGACAGACCTTTATTCACCCCTCCACTTT. Translating gives CASSSAYGTDLYSPLHF. The rearrangement joins TRBV28 to TRBJ1-6; 7 bases agree with TRBD1. The CDR3 is 17 residues long. After removal of 4 bases from V and 8 bases from J, the junction contained 14 bases not matched to a gene. In germline, CDR1 is MDHEN, CDR2 SYDVKM.

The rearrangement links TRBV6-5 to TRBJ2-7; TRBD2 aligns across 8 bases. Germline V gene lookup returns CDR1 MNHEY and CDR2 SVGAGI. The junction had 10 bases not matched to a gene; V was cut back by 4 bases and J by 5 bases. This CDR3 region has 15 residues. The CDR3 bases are TGTGCCAGCAGTTCCTCCGGCGGGGGGCTCGACGAGCAGTACTTC. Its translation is CASSSSGGGLDEQYF.

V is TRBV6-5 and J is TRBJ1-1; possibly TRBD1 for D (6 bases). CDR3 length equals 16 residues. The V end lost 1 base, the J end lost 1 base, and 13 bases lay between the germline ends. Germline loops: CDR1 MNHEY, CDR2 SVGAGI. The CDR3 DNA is TGTGCCAGCAGTTACTTCCTCGGGACACCGAACACTGAAGCTTTCTTT. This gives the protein CASSYFLGTPNTEAFF.

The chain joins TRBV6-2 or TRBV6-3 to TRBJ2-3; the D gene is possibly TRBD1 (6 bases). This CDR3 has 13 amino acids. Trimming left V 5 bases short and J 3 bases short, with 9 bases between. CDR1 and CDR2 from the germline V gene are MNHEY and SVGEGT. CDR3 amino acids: CASSKQGTDTQYF. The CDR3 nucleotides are TGTGCCAGCAGTAAACAGGGTACAGATACGCAGTATTTT.

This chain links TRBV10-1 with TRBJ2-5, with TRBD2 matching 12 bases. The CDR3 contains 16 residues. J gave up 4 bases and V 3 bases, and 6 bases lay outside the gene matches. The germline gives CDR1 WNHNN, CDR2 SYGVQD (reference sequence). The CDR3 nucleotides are TGCGCCAGCAGTGATCTAGCGGGAGGGCCTCGAGAGACCCAGTACTTC. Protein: CASSDLAGGPRETQYF.

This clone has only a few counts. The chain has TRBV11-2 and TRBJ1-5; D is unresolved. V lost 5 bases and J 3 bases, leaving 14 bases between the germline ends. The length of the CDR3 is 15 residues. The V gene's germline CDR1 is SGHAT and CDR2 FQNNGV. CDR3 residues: CASSAGLTPNQPQHF. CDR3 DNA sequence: TGTGCCAGCAGCGCCGGACTTACCCCCAATCAGCCCCAGCATTTT.

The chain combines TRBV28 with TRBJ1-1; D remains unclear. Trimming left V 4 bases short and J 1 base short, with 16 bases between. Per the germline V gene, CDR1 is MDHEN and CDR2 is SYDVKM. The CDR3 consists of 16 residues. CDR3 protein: CASSSEWATKNTEAFF. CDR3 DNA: TGTGCCAGCAGTTCCGAGTGGGCCACAAAGAACACTGAAGCTTTCTTT.

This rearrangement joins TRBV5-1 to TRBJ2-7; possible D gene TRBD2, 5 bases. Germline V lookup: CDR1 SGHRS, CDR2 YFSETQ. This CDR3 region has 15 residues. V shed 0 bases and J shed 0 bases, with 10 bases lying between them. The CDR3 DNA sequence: TGCGCCAGCAGCTTGGCGGCGGGTCCCTCCTACGAGCAGTACTTC. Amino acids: CASSLAAGPSYEQYF.

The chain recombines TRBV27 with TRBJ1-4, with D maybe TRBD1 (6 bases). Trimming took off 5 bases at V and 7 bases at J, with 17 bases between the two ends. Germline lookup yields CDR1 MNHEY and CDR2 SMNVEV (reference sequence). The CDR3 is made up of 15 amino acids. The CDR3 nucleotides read TGTGCCAGCAGTCCCGGGACACTTAGAGGTGAAAAACTGTTTTTT. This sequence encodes CASSPGTLRGEKLFF.

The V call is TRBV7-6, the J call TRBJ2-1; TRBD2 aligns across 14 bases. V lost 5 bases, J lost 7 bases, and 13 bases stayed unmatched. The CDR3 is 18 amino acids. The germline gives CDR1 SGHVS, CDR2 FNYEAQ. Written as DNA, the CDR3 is TGTGCCAGCAGCCGGAGACTAGCGGGGGGGAGTGGAGAGAATGAGCAGTTCTTC. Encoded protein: CASSRRLAGGSGENEQFF.

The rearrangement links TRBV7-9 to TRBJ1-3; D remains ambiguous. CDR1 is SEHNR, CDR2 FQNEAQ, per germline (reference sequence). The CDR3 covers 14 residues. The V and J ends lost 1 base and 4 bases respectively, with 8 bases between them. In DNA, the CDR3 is TGTGCCAGCAGCTTAGGTCGGGTCGGAAACACCATATATTTT. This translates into CASSLGRVGNTIYF.

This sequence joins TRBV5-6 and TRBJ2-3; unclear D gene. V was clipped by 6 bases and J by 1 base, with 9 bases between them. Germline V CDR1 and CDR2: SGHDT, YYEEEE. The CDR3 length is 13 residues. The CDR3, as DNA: TGTGCCAGCACCATAACGGGCACAGATACGCAGTATTTT. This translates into CASTITGTDTQYF.

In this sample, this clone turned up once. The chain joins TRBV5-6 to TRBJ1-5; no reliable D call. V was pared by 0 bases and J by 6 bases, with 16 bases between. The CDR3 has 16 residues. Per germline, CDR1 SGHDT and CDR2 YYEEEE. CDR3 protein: CASSLAHGLEAQPQHF. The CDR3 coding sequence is TGTGCCAGCAGCTTGGCTCATGGACTAGAGGCTCAGCCCCAGCATTTT.

The CDR3 is CSVGSGSTDTQYF. The CDR3 nucleotides are TGCAGCGTCGGGAGCGGGAGCACAGATACGCAGTATTTT. V is TRBV29-1 and J is TRBJ2-3; possibly TRBD2 for D (6 bases). This CDR3 spans 13 amino acids. CDR1 and CDR2 (germline): SQVTM, ANQGSEA. V was clipped by 6 bases and J by 0 bases, with 10 bases between them.

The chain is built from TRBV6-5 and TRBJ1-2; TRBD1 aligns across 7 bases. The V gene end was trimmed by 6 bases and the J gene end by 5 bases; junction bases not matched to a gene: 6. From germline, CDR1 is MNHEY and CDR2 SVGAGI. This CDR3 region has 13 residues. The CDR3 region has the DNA TGTGCCAGCAGCCAAAACAGGGGTTATGGCTACACCTTC. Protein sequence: CASSQNRGYGYTF.

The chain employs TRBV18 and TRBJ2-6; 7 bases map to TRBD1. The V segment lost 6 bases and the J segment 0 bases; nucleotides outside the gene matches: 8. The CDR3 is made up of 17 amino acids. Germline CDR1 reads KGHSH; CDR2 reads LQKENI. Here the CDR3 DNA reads TGTGCCAGCTCCCCCGGACAGGTCGGCTCTGGGGCCAACGTCCTGACTTTC. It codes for CASSPGQVGSGANVLTF.

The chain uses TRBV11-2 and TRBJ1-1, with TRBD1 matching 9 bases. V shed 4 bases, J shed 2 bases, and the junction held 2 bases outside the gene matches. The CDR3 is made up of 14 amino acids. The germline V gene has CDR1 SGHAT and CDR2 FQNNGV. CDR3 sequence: CASSSTGGNTEAFF. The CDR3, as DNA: TGTGCCAGCAGCTCGACAGGGGGTAACACTGAAGCTTTCTTT.

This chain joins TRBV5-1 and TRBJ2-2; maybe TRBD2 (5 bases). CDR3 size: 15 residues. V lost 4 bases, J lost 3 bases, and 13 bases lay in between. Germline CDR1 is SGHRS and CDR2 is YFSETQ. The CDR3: CASSLAEGYTGELFF. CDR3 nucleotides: TGCGCCAGCAGCCTGGCCGAGGGATACACCGGGGAGCTGTTTTTT.

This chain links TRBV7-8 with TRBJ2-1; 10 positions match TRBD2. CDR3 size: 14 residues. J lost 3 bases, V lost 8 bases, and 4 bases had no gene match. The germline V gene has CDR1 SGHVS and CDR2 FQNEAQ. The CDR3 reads CASVAGGIYNEQFF. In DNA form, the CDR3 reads TGTGCCAGCGTAGCGGGAGGTATCTACAATGAGCAGTTCTTC.

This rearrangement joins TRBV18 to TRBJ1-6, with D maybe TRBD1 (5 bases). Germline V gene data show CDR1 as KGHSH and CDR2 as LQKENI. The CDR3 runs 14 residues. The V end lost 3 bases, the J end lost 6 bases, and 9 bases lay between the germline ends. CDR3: CASSPDRANSPLHF. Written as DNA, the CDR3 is TGTGCCAGCTCACCTGACAGAGCTAATTCACCCCTCCACTTT.

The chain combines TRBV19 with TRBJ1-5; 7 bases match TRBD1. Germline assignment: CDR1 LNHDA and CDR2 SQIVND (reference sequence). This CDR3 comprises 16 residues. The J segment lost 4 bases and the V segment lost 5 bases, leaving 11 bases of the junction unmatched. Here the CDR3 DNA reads TGTGCCAGTAGTCTAAGACAGGGCTGGACAAATCAGCCCCAGCATTTT. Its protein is CASSLRQGWTNQPQHF.